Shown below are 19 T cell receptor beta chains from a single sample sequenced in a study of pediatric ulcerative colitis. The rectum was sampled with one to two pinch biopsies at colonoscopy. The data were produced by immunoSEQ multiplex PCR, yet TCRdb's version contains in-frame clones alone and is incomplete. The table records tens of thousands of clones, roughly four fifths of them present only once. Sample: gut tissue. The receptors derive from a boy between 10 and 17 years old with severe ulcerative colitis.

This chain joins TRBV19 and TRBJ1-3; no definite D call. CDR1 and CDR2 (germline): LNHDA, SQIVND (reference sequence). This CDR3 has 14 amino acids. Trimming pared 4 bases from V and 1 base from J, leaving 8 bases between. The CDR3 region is CASSRSGSGNTIYF. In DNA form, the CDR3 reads TGTGCCAGTAGTAGATCGGGATCTGGAAACACCATATATTTT.

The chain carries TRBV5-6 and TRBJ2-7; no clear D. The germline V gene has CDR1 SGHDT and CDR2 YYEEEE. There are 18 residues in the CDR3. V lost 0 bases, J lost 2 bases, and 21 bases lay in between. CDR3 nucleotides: TGTGCCAGCAGCTTGGAGTTAGTCTCGCGCGAAGCCGCCTACGAGCAGTACTTC. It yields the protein CASSLELVSREAAYEQYF.

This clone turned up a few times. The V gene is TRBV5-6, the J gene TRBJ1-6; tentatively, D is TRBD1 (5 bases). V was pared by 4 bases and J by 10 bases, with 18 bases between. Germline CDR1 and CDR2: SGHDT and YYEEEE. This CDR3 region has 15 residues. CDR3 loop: CASSTYRRLQSPLHF. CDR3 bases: TGTGCCAGCAGCACCTACAGGAGGCTCCAATCACCCCTCCACTTT. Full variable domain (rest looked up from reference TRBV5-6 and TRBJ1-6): DAGVTQSPTHLIKTRGQQVTLRCSPKSGHDTVSWYQQALGQGPQFIFQYYEEEERQRGNFPDRFSGHQFPNYSSELNVNALLLGDSALYLCASSTYRRLQSPLHFGNGTRLTVT.

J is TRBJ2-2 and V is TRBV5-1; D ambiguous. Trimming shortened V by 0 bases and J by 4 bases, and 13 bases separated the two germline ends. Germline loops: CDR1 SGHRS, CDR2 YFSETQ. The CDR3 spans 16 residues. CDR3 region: CASSLEASIGTGELFF. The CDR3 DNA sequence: TGCGCCAGCAGCTTGGAGGCTAGTATAGGCACCGGGGAGCTGTTTTTT.

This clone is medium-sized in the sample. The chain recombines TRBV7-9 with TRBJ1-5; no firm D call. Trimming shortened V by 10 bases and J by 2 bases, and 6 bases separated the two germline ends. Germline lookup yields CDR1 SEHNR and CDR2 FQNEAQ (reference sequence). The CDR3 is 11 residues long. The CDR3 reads CAKVGNQPQHF. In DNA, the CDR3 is TGTGCCAAGGTAGGCAATCAGCCCCAGCATTTT.

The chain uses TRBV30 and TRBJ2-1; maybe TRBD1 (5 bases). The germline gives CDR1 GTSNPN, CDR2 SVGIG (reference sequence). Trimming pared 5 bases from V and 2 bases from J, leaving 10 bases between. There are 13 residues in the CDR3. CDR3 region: CAWSAGTYNEQFF. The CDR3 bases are TGTGCCTGGTCAGCAGGGACCTACAATGAGCAGTTCTTC.

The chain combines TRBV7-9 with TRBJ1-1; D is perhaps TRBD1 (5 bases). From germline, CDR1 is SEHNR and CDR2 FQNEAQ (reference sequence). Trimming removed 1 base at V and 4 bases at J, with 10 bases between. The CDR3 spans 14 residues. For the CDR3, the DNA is TGTGCCAGCAGCTTAGGGGGCAGCGGCACTGAAGCTTTCTTT. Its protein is CASSLGGSGTEAFF.

The CDR3 DNA reads TGCGCCAGCAGCCCCCTAATGACAGAGAACACTGAAGCTTTCTTT. The encoded protein is CASSPLMTENTEAFF. J is TRBJ1-1 and V is TRBV4-1; the D gene is possibly TRBD1 (5 bases). Trimming shortened V by 4 bases and J by 1 base, and 13 bases separated the two germline ends. The CDR3 totals 15 residues. Germline V gene sequence: CDR1 MGHRA, CDR2 YSYEKL.

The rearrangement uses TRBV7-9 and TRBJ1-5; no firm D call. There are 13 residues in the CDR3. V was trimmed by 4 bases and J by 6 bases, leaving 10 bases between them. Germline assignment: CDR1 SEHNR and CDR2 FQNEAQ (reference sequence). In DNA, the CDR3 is TGTGCCAGCAGCTCCGGTGGGAGTCAGCCCCAGCATTTT. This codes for CASSSGGSQPQHF.

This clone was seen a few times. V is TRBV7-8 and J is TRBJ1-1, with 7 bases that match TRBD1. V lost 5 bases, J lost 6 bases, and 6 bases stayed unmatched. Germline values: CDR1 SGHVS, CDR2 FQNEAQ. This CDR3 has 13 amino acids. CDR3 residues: CASSLTTGAEAFF. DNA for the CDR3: TGTGCCAGCAGCCTTACCACAGGGGCTGAAGCTTTCTTT.

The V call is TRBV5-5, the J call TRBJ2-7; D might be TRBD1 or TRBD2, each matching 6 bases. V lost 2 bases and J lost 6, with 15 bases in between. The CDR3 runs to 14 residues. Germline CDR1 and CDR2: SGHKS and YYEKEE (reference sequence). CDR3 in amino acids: CASSLWTAGGEQYF. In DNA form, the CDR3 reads TGTGCCAGCAGCTTATGGACAGCCGGGGGCGAGCAGTACTTC.

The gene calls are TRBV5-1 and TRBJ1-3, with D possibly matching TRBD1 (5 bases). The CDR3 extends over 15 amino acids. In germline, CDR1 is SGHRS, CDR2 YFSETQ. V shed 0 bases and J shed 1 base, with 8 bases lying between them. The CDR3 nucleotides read TGCGCCAGCAGCTTGGAGGGGCAGTCTGGAAACACCATATATTTT. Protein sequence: CASSLEGQSGNTIYF.

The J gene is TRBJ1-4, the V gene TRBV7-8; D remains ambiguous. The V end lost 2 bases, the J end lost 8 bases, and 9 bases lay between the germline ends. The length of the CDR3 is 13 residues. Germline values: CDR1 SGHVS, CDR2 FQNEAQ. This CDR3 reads CASSLYLQEKLFF. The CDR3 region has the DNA TGTGCCAGCAGCTTATACCTTCAAGAAAAACTGTTTTTT.

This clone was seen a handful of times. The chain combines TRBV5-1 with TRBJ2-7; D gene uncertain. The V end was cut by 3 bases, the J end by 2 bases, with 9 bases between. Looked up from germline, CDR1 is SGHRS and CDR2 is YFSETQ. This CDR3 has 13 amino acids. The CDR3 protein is CASSWDGPYEQYF. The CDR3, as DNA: TGCGCCAGCAGCTGGGATGGGCCCTACGAGCAGTACTTC.

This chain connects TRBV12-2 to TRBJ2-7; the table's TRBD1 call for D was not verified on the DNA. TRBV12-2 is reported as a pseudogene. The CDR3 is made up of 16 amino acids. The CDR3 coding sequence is TGTGCAAGTCGCTTAGCTAGACAGGGAAGAGACGACGAGCAGTACTTC. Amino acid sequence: CASRLARQGRDDEQYF.

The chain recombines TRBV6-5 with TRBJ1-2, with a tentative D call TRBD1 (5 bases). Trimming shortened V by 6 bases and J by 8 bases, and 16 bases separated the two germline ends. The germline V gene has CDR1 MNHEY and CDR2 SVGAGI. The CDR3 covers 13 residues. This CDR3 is CASRPGEGSGYTF. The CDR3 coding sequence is TGTGCCAGCAGACCGGGGGAAGGGAGCGGCTACACCTTC.

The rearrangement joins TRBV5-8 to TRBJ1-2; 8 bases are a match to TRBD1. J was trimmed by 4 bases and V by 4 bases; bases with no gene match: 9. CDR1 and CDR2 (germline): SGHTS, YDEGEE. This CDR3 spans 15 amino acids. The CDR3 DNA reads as TGTGCCAGCAGCCTGCTGGGACAGGAGCTCTATGGCTACACCTTC. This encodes CASSLLGQELYGYTF.

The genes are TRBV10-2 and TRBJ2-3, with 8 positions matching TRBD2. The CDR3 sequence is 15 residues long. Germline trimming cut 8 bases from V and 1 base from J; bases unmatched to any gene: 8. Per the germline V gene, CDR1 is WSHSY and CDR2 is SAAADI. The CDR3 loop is CASELSGVGTDTQYF. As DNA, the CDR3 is TGCGCCAGCGAGCTTAGCGGGGTTGGCACAGATACGCAGTATTTT.

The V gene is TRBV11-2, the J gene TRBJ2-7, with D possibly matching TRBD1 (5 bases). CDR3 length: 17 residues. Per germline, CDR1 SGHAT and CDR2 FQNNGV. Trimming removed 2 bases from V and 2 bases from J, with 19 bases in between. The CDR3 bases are TGTGCCAGCAGCTTATTCGTTTCCGAGACACAGGCCTACGAGCAGTACTTC. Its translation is CASSLFVSETQAYEQYF.